Sequencing of this T cell receptor (beta chain) was carried out in a study of T-cell memory formation after mild COVID-19. Overall study findings and caveats: There was a balanced CD4/CD8 profile in clones contracting day 15 to 85, and later expanders leaned CD4+. A second wave of clones peaked on day 37, and their SARS-CoV-2 specificity went unconfirmed.

The junction had 7 bases not matched to a gene; V was cut back by 8 bases and J by 7 bases. The CDR3 has 13 amino acids. This clonotype was counted between two and nine times. What it binds is unknown. After 5'RACE with constant-segment primers, TCR alpha and TCR beta cDNA libraries carrying sample barcodes and UMIs were obtained. MiXCR, applied by TCRdb to the 5' RACE reads, yields one record per CDR3 protein. This table has fewer than 300,000 distinct CDR3 sequences, about a sixth appearing once. This clonotype was obtained from a man younger than 35 who had mild COVID-19 (a few samples of this study predate the infection). Cell type and time point are not known. The sequenced material came from PBMCs or a T cell subset sorted from them (not recorded which). This sequence joins TRBV23-1 and TRBJ1-4; 7 bases agree with TRBD1. TRBV23-1 belongs to the ORF category, with a function that is uncertain. This chain's CDR3 is CASGPGTVEKLFF. CDR3 sequence (DNA): TGCGCCAGCGGACCCGGGACAGTTGAAAAACTGTTTTTT.